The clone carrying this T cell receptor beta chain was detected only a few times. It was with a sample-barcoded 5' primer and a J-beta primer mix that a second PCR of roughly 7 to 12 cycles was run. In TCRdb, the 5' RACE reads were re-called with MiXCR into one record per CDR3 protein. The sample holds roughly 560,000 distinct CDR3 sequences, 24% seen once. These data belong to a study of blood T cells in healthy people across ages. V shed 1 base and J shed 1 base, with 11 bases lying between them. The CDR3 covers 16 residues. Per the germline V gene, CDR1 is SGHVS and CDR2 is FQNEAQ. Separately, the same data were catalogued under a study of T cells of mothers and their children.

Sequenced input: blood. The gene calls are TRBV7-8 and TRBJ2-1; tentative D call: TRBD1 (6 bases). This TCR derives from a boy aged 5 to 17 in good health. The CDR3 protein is CASSLGQALSYNEQFF. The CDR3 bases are TGTGCCAGCAGCTTAGGACAGGCCTTATCCTACAATGAGCAGTTCTTC. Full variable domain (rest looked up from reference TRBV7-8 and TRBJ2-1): GAGVSQSPRYKVAKRGQDVALRCDPISGHVSLFWYQQALGQGPEFLTYFQNEAQLDKSGLPSDRFFAERPEGSVSTLKIQRTQQEDSAVYLCASSLGQALSYNEQFFGPGTRLTVL.